This TCR beta chain was identified in a study of cytomegalovirus exposure and HLA in healthy donors. Per the germline V gene, CDR1 is SEHNR and CDR2 is FQNEAQ (reference sequence). CDR3 length: 14 residues. The trim removed 6 bases at V and 4 bases at J, leaving 9 bases unmatched. It was with 60 Vbeta and 13 Jbeta primers that the PCR ran. Data came from immunoSEQ multiplex PCR; TCRdb stores just in-frame clones and leaves some out. This repertoire shows about 280,000 clones, roughly 89% found once; its top ten account for approximately 2.4%. The sequence was obtained from a woman between 18 and 29 years old in good health and CMV-seronegative. V usage is TRBV7-9 and J usage is TRBJ2-7, with 7 nucleotides matching TRBD1. Sequenced: PBMCs. The CDR3 loop reads CASSPRDRSYEQYF. The CDR3 DNA is TGTGCCAGCAGTCCCCGGGACAGATCGTACGAGCAGTACTTC.